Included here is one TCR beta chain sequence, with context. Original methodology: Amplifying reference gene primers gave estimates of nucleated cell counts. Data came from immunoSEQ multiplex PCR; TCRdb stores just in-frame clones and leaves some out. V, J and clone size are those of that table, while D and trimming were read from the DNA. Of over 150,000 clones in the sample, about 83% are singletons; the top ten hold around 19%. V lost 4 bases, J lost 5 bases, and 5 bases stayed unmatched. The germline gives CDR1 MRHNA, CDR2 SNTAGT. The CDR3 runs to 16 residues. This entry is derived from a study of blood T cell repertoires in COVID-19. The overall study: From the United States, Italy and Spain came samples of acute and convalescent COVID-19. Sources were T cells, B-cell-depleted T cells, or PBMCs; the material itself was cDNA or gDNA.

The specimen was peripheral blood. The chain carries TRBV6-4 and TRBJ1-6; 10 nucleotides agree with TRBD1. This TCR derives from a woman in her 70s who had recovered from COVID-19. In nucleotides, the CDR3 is TGTGCCAGCAGTGCGGGGACAGGGGAAAATAATTCACCCCTCCACTTT. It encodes CASSAGTGENNSPLHF.